This note documents a single T cell receptor beta chain sequence. The antigen is unknown. The CDR3 sequence is 17 residues long. Looked up from germline, CDR1 is SGHNT and CDR2 is YENEEA. Deletions cut 5 bases from V and 2 bases from J, with 22 bases between. Libraries were prepared by immunoSEQ multiplex PCR; TCRdb keeps only in-frame clonotypes and omits some of them. This sample has about 78,000 clones, with around 94% found just once. These data are taken from a study of OX40 agonist ivuxolimab in advanced cancers. As for the study in general: As their treatment, patients were administered ivuxolimab, an agonistic anti-OX40 (CD134) antibody. Averaging roughly 60 years in age, with a range of about 23 to 79, the cohort was approximately 87% male. Anti-PD-1, anti-PD-L1 or anti-CTLA-4 therapy given earlier was allowed, and 40% had some. The study's findings and limits: There was clonal expansion of CD4+ and CD8+ blood T cells by week 6 at 0.1 to 3.0 mg/kg.

V is TRBV11-3 and J is TRBJ2-7; D not resolved. The sequencing here drew on CD4+ or CD8+ T cells sorted from blood, taken in a trial of the OX40 agonist ivuxolimab. The receptor was isolated from an adult with an advanced solid tumor such as melanoma, head and neck, liver or kidney cancer. This CDR3 is CASSPPGPDQKTYEQYF. In nucleotides, the CDR3 is TGTGCCAGCAGCCCCCCCGGGCCAGACCAAAAAACCTACGAGCAGTACTTC.